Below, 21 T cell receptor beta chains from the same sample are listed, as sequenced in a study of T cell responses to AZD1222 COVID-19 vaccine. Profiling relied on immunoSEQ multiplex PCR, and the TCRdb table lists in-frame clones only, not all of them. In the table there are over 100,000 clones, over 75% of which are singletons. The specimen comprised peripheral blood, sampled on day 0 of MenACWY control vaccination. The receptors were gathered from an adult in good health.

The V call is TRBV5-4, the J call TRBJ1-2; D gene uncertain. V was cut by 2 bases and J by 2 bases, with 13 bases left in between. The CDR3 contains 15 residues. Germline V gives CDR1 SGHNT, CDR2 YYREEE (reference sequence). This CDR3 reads CASSFVVGMNYGYTF. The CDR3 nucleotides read TGTGCCAGCAGCTTTGTCGTTGGGATGAACTATGGCTACACCTTC. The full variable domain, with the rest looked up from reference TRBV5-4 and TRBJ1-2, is ETGVTQSPTHLIKTRGQQVTLRCSSQSGHNTVSWYQQALGQGPQFIFQYYREEENGRGNFPPRFSGLQFPNYSSELNVNALELDDSALYLCASSFVVGMNYGYTFGSGTRLTVV.

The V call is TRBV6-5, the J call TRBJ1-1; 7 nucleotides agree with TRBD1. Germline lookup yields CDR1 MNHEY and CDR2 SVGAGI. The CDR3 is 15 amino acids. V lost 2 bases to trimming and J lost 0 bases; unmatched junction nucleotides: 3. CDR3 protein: CASSYEGGMNTEAFF. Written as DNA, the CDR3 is TGTGCCAGCAGTTACGAAGGGGGCATGAACACTGAAGCTTTCTTT.

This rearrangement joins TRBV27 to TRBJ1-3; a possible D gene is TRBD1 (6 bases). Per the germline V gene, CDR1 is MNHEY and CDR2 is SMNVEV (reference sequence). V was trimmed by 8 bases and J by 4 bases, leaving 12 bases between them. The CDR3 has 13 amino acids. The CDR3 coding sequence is TGTGCCAGCGGAGGAGGGGGAGGAAACACCATATATTTT. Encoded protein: CASGGGGGNTIYF.

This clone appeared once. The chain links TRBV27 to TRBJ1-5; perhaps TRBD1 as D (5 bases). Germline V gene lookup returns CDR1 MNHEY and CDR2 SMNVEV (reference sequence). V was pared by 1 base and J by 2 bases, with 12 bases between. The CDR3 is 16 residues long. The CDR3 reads CASSLLGGGGNQPQHF. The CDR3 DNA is TGTGCCAGCAGTTTATTGGGGGGAGGGGGCAATCAGCCCCAGCATTTT.

CDR3 protein: CASSLGYRGEQYF. CDR3 sequence (DNA): TGTGCCAGCAGCTTAGGTTACCGGGGGGAGCAGTACTTC. The rearrangement links TRBV7-2 to TRBJ2-7; maybe TRBD2 (6 bases). V dropped 1 base and J dropped 7 bases, with 11 bases sitting between them. CDR1 is SGHTA, CDR2 FQGNSA, per germline. The CDR3 runs 13 residues.

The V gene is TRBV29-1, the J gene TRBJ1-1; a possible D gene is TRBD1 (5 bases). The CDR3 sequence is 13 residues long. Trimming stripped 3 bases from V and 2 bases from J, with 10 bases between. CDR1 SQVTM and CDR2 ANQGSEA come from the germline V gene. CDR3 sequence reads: CSVDLGRNTEAFF. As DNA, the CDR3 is TGCAGCGTTGACCTGGGGCGAAACACTGAAGCTTTCTTT.

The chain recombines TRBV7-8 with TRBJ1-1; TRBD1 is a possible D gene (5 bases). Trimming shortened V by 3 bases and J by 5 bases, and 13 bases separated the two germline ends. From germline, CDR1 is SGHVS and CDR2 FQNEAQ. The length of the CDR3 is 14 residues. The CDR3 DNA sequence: TGTGCCAGCAGCTTTTTCCCGGGGGGAACTGAAGCTTTCTTT. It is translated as CASSFFPGGTEAFF.

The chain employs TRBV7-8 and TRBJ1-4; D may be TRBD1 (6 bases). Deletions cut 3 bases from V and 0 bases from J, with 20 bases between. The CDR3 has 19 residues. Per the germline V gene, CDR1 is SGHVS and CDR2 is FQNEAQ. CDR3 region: CASSFVRDIWDATNEKLFF. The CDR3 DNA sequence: TGTGCCAGCAGCTTTGTTCGGGACATCTGGGACGCAACTAATGAAAAACTGTTTTTT.

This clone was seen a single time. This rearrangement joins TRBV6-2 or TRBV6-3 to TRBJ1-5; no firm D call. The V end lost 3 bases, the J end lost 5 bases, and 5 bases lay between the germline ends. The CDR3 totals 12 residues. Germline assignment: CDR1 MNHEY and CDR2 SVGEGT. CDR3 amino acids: CASSYFDQPQHF. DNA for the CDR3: TGTGCCAGCAGTTATTTCGATCAGCCCCAGCATTTT.

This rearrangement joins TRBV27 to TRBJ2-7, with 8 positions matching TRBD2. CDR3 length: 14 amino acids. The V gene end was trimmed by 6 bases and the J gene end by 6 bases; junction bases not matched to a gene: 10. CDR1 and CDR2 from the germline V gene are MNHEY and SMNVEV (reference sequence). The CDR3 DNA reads TGTGCCAGCAGGTCGGGACTAGGTTGGGCCGAGCAGTACTTC. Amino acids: CASRSGLGWAEQYF.

CDR3 bases: TGTGCCAGCAGCTTAAATCAGGGGTCGAATTCACCCCTCCACTTT. Protein sequence: CASSLNQGSNSPLHF. The J gene is TRBJ1-6, the V gene TRBV7-3, with a tentative D call TRBD1 (6 bases). The CDR3 consists of 15 residues. The germline V gene has CDR1 SGHTA and CDR2 FQGTGA. The V gene lost 1 base and the J gene lost 7 bases, with 11 bases spanning the gap. Full variable domain (remainder filled in from reference TRBV7-3 and TRBJ1-6): GAGVSQTPSNKVTEKGKYVELRCDPISGHTALYWYRQSLGQGPEFLIYFQGTGAADDSGLPNDRFFAVRPEGSVSTLKIQRTERGDSAVYLCASSLNQGSNSPLHFGNGTRLTVT.

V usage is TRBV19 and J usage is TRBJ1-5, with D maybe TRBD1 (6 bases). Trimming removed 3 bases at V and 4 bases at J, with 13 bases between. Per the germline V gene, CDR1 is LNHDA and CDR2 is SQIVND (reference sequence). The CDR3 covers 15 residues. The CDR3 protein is CASSIMGAQNQPQHF. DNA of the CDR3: TGTGCCAGTAGTATCATGGGGGCGCAGAATCAGCCCCAGCATTTT.

The CDR3 nucleotides are TGTGCCAGCAGCGTAGAGGGTCATAGGGTCACCTATGGCTACACCTTC. It yields the protein CASSVEGHRVTYGYTF. The V gene is TRBV9, the J gene TRBJ1-2; D not certain. V was cut by 0 bases and J by 4 bases, with 16 bases left in between. The CDR3 runs to 16 residues. Germline CDR1 and CDR2: SGDLS and YYNGEE. Full variable domain (missing parts from reference TRBV9 and TRBJ1-2): DSGVTQTPKHLITATGQRVTLRCSPRSGDLSVYWYQQSLDQGLQFLIQYYNGEERAKGNILERFSAQQFPDLHSELNLSSLELGDSALYFCASSVEGHRVTYGYTFGSGTRLTVV.

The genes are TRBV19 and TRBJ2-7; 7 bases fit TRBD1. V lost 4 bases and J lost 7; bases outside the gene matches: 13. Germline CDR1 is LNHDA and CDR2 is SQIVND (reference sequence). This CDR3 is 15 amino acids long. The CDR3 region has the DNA TGTGCCAGTAGTACGAAGGGGGCTTGGACTGGTGAGCAGTACTTC. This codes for CASSTKGAWTGEQYF. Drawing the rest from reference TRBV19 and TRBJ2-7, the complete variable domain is DGGITQSPKYLFRKEGQNVTLSCEQNLNHDAMYWYRQDPGQGLRLIYYSQIVNDFQKGDIAEGYSVSREKKESFPLTVTSAQKNPTAFYLCASSTKGAWTGEQYFGPGTRLTVT.

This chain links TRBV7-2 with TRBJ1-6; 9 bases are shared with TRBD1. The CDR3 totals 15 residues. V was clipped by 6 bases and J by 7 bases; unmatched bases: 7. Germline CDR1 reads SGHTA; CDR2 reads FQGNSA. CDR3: CASRKQGAENSPLHF. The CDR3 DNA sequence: TGTGCCAGCAGAAAACAGGGGGCAGAAAATTCACCCCTCCACTTT.

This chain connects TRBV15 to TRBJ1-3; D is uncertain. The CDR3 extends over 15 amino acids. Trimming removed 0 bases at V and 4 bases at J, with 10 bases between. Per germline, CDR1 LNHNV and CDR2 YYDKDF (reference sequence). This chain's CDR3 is CATSRDEGSGNTIYF. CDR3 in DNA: TGTGCCACCAGCAGAGATGAAGGTTCAGGAAACACCATATATTTT.

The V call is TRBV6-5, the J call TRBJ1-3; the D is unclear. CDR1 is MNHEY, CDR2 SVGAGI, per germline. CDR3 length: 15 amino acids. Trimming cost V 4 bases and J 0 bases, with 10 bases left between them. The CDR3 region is CASSFDPSSGNTIYF. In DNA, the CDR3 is TGTGCCAGCAGTTTTGATCCTTCCTCTGGAAACACCATATATTTT.

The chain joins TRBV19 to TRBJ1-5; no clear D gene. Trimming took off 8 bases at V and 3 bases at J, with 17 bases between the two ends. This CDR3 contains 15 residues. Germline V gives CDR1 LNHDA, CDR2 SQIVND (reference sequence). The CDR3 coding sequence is TGTGCCAGTTCGCCTTCCCGACGGAACAATCAGCCCCAGCATTTT. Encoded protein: CASSPSRRNNQPQHF.

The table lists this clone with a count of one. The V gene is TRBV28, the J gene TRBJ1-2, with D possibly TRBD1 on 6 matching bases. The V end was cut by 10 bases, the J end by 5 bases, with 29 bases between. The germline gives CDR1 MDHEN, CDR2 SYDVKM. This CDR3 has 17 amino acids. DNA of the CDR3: TGTGCCATTAGAGGCCGGGACACTGCCACTTCCTCATATGGCTACACCTTC. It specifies CAIRGRDTATSSYGYTF.

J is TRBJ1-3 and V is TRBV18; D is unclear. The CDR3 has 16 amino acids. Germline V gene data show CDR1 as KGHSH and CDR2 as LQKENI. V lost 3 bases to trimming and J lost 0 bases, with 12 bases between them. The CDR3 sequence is CASSPLAGNSGNTIYF. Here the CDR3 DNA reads TGTGCCAGCTCACCCCTAGCGGGTAACTCTGGAAACACCATATATTTT.

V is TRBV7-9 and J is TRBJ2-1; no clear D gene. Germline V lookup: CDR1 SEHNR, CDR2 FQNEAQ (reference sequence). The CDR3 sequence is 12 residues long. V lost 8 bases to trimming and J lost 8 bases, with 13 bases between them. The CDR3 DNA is TGTGCCAGCCGAATCAATCTGGATGAGCAGTTCTTC. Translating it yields CASRINLDEQFF.